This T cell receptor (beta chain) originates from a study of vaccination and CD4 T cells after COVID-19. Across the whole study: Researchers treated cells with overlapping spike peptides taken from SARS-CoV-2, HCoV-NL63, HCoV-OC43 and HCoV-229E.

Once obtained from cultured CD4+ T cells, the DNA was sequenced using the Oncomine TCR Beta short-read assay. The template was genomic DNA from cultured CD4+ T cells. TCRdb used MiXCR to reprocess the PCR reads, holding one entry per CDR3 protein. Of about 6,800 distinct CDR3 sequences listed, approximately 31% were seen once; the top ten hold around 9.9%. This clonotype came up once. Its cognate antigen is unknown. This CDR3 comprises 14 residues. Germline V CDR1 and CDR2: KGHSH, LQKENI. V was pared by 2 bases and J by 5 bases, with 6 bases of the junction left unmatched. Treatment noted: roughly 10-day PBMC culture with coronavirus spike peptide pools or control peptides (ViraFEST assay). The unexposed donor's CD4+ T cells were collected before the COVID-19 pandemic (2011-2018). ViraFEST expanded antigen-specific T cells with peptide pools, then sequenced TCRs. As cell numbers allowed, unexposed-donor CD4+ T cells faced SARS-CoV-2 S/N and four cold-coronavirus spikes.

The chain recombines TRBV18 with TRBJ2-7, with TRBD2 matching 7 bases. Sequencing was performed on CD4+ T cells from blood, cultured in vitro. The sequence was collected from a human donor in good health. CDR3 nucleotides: TGTGCCAGCTCACCAATAGGCGGGAGCAACGAGCAGTACTTC. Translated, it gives CASSPIGGSNEQYF.